Listed here are 21 T cell receptor beta chains from one sample, sequenced in a study of blood T cell repertoires in COVID-19. The table came from immunoSEQ multiplex PCR; TCRdb's copy has only in-frame clones and leaves some out. Among tens of thousands of clones, approximately 86% were seen once, and the ten largest hold 9% to 15%. Input material: peripheral blood. All receptors derive from a human donor in a cohort sampled during active COVID-19.

The chain employs TRBV20-1 and TRBJ2-1; the match to TRBD1 covers 9 bases. J gave up 12 bases and V 6 bases, and 6 bases lay outside the gene matches. This CDR3 has 11 residues. CDR1 and CDR2 (germline): DFQATT, SNEGSKA (reference sequence). The DNA for the CDR3 is TGCAGTGCAACCACAGGGGGCCGGCAGTTCTTC. Translating gives CSATTGGRQFF.

The V call is TRBV7-9, the J call TRBJ2-3; a weak D match, TRBD1 (5 bases). CDR3 length equals 13 residues. Per the germline V gene, CDR1 is SEHNR and CDR2 is FQNEAQ (reference sequence). Trimming removed 8 bases at V and 0 bases at J, with 9 bases between. The DNA of the CDR3 is TGTGCCAGCCAGGGCCCCAGCACAGATACGCAGTATTTT. Encoded protein: CASQGPSTDTQYF.

The genes are TRBV2 and TRBJ2-2, with 9 bases matching TRBD2. Germline V gene sequence: CDR1 SNHLY, CDR2 FYNNEI. This CDR3 is built from 16 residues. V shed 6 bases, J shed 0 bases, and the junction held 5 bases outside the gene matches. In DNA, the CDR3 is TGTGCCAGCAGGGTTAGCGGGGGTACGAACACCGGGGAGCTGTTTTTT. This codes for CASRVSGGTNTGELFF.

The chain employs TRBV3-1 (or the pseudogene TRBV3-2) and TRBJ2-1; weak D call: TRBD2 (5 bases). The CDR3 contains 13 residues. Trimming left V 1 base short and J 9 bases short, with 10 bases between. Germline lookup yields CDR1 LGHDT and CDR2 YNNKEL (reference sequence). CDR3: CASSQVRASEQFF. In nucleotides, the CDR3 is TGTGCCAGCAGCCAAGTGAGGGCCAGTGAGCAGTTCTTC.

This chain uses TRBV28 with TRBJ2-5; 9 bases agree with TRBD2. CDR1 MDHEN and CDR2 SYDVKM come from the germline V gene. The CDR3 spans 15 residues. V lost 7 bases, J lost 2 bases, and 8 bases stayed unmatched. The CDR3 DNA reads TGTGCCAGCACAGTAAGGCGGGGGGGACAAGAGACCCAGTACTTC. Amino acid sequence: CASTVRRGGQETQYF.

With regard to this clone: The junction shows a germline mismatch at one end, possibly a read error. CDR3 sequence (DNA): TGCGCCAGCAGTTTGGTCGGGAACACCGGGGAGCTGTTTTTT. Translating it yields CASSLVGNTGELFF. The rearrangement joins TRBV5-1 to TRBJ2-2, with no clear D. This CDR3 comprises 14 residues. CDR1 is SGHRS and CDR2 is YFSETQ in the germline V gene.

As for this clone: At one boundary the junction diverges from the germline segment, which might be a read error. This chain joins TRBV10-3 and TRBJ2-1; 8 positions match TRBD1. CDR1 and CDR2 (germline): ENHRY, SYGVKD. The CDR3 has 14 residues. The CDR3 DNA reads as TGTGCCATCAGTGTTTCAGGACAGGGCTCTAAGGGGATCTTC. Translating gives CAISVSGQGSKGIF.

The chain joins TRBV4-1 to TRBJ2-7, with 7 bases that match TRBD2. This CDR3 is 17 amino acids long. CDR1 is MGHRA, CDR2 YSYEKL, per germline. Unmatched junction bases numbered 11, after V lost 2 bases and J lost 1 base. For the CDR3, the DNA is TGCGCCAGCAGCCAATTTGCGGGGGTACTAACATCCTACGAGCAGTACTTC. Protein: CASSQFAGVLTSYEQYF.

This clone was detected only a few times. This chain links TRBV6-6 with TRBJ1-3; D is unresolved. The CDR3 is made up of 14 amino acids. V lost 2 bases and J lost 2, with 7 bases in between. Germline CDR1 reads MNHNY; CDR2 reads SVGAGI (reference sequence). This CDR3 reads CASSYGPAGNTIYF. CDR3 DNA: TGTGCCAGCAGTTACGGCCCAGCTGGAAACACCATATATTTT.

The V and J genes are TRBV3-1 (or the pseudogene TRBV3-2) and TRBJ2-3; TRBD2 might be the D (5 bases). With 5 bases removed from V and 0 bases from J, the gap between germline ends came to 12 bases. Per germline, CDR1 LGHDT and CDR2 YNNKEL (reference sequence). The length of the CDR3 is 15 residues. The CDR3 nucleotides read TGTGCCAGCAGCGGAGGCAGATCTAGCACAGATACGCAGTATTTT. Translated, it gives CASSGGRSSTDTQYF.

V is TRBV29-1 and J is TRBJ2-5; TRBD1 might be the D (5 bases). V was cut by 4 bases and J by 4 bases, with 13 bases left in between. The CDR3 runs to 13 residues. CDR1 is SQVTM, CDR2 ANQGSEA, per germline. CDR3 protein: CSVVDTPGETQYF. The CDR3 bases are TGCAGCGTTGTGGACACCCCCGGAGAGACCCAGTACTTC.

Only one count was recorded for this clone. The rearrangement joins TRBV27 to TRBJ1-6; weak D call: TRBD1 (5 bases). The V end was cut by 5 bases, the J end by 2 bases, with 13 bases between. This CDR3 spans 16 amino acids. The germline CDR1 and CDR2 sequences are MNHEY and SMNVEV (reference sequence). CDR3 sequence: CASSPSPTAYNSPLHF. The CDR3 nucleotides are TGTGCCAGCAGTCCCTCTCCGACAGCCTATAATTCACCCCTCCACTTT.

The chain is built from TRBV7-6 and TRBJ2-7; 8 nucleotides agree with TRBD2. J gave up 3 bases and V 0 bases, and 1 base lay outside the gene matches. The germline V gene has CDR1 SGHVS and CDR2 FNYEAQ. This CDR3 has 14 amino acids. The CDR3 protein is CASSLAGLGYEQYF. CDR3 coding DNA: TGTGCCAGCAGCTTAGCGGGACTAGGCTACGAGCAGTACTTC.

The genes are TRBV18 and TRBJ2-7; D might be TRBD2 (5 bases). CDR1 and CDR2 (germline): KGHSH, LQKENI. CDR3 length: 15 amino acids. V dropped 1 base and J dropped 0 bases, with 10 bases sitting between them. Here the CDR3 DNA reads TGTGCCAGCTCACCACGGCCCGGAGGCTCCTACGAGCAGTACTTC. This gives the protein CASSPRPGGSYEQYF.

The CDR3 sequence: CAISVQGNYGYTF. The CDR3, as DNA: TGTGCCATCAGTGTGCAGGGCAACTATGGCTACACCTTC. This chain uses TRBV10-3 with TRBJ1-2; a weak D match, TRBD1 (5 bases). V was cut by 4 bases and J by 2 bases, with 8 bases left in between. The CDR3 loop spans 13 amino acids. Germline V gives CDR1 ENHRY, CDR2 SYGVKD.

The chain combines TRBV7-2 with TRBJ2-1, with 9 positions matching TRBD1. J was trimmed by 6 bases and V by 6 bases; bases with no gene match: 9. Per the germline V gene, CDR1 is SGHTA and CDR2 is FQGNSA. This CDR3 contains 15 residues. CDR3 nucleotides: TGTGCCAGCAGGTGGGGACAGGGTATTTTCAATGAGCAGTTCTTC. Residues: CASRWGQGIFNEQFF. The full variable domain, in which reference TRBV7-2 and TRBJ2-1 provide the parts outside the CDR3, is GAGVSQSPSNKVTEKGKDVELRCDPISGHTALYWYRQSLGQGLEFLIYFQGNSAPDKSGLPSDRFSAERTGGSVSTLTIQRTQQEDSAVYLCASRWGQGIFNEQFFGPGTRLTVL.

The chain combines TRBV7-9 with TRBJ1-1, with TRBD1 as a possible D gene (6 bases). Germline CDR1 reads SEHNR; CDR2 reads FQNEAQ (reference sequence). Between the trimmed V and J ends, which lost 4 bases and 0 bases, there was a span of 12 bases. The length of the CDR3 is 15 residues. The CDR3 here is CASSSRDTLNTEAFF. The CDR3 DNA follows: TGTGCCAGCAGCTCTAGGGACACCTTGAACACTGAAGCTTTCTTT.

This clone has just a few counts. This chain connects TRBV28 to TRBJ1-2; no clear D. Looked up from germline, CDR1 is MDHEN and CDR2 is SYDVKM. V was shortened by 2 bases and J by 3 bases, with 13 bases between the two germline ends. This CDR3 contains 15 residues. CDR3 sequence reads: CASSLGRRAYYGYTF. In DNA form, the CDR3 reads TGTGCCAGCAGTTTAGGGCGGAGGGCCTACTATGGCTACACCTTC.

Only a few counts were recorded for this clone. This chain uses TRBV4-1 with TRBJ2-2, with 8 bases lining up with TRBD2. CDR3 length equals 19 residues. V dropped 3 bases and J dropped 3; count of bases not matched to a gene: 15. Germline lookup yields CDR1 MGHRA and CDR2 YSYEKL. The CDR3 sequence: CASSQGVLMRGLDTGELFF. The CDR3 DNA reads as TGCGCCAGCAGCCAGGGGGTGCTGATGAGGGGACTAGACACCGGGGAGCTGTTTTTT.

The rearrangement uses TRBV7-2 and TRBJ2-4; 8 nucleotides agree with TRBD1. V lost 6 bases, J lost 2 bases, and 9 bases stayed unmatched. In germline, CDR1 is SGHTA, CDR2 FQGNSA. This CDR3 is 16 amino acids long. The CDR3 loop is CASSQPGGASKNIQYF. CDR3 sequence (DNA): TGTGCCAGCAGTCAACCAGGGGGCGCGTCCAAAAACATTCAGTACTTC.

V usage is TRBV5-1 and J usage is TRBJ2-1; 10 bases align to TRBD1. V lost 0 bases and J lost 7; bases outside the gene matches: 4. The CDR3 consists of 15 residues. Germline CDR1 is SGHRS and CDR2 is YFSETQ. CDR3 loop: CASSLGGQGLNEQFF. The CDR3 DNA reads TGCGCCAGCAGCTTGGGGGGACAGGGGCTAAATGAGCAGTTCTTC.